These 17 T cell receptor beta chains were all obtained from the same sample, sequenced in a study of cytomegalovirus exposure and HLA in healthy donors. The PCR had 60 Vbeta and 13 Jbeta primers. The method was immunoSEQ multiplex PCR; TCRdb's version includes in-frame clones alone and lacks a portion of them. The data show some 150,000 clones, about four fifths seen once. The source material was PBMCs. Source of these receptors: a woman between 35 and 50 years old in good health and CMV-seronegative.

V gene TRBV27 combines with J gene TRBJ2-5; possible D gene TRBD2, 6 bases. The CDR3 is made up of 14 amino acids. CDR1 and CDR2 (germline): MNHEY, SMNVEV (reference sequence). V lost 4 bases, J lost 4 bases, and 13 bases lay in between. In DNA form, the CDR3 reads TGTGCCAGCAGTTCCCAACGACTAGGAGAGACCCAGTACTTC. This encodes CASSSQRLGETQYF.

The chain combines TRBV2 with TRBJ1-2, with TRBD1 matching 8 bases. Germline CDR1 SNHLY, CDR2 FYNNEI. V dropped 3 bases and J dropped 4; count of bases not matched to a gene: 22. There are 20 residues in the CDR3. The CDR3 is CASSDYRLNLRGQAFYGYTF. In DNA, the CDR3 is TGTGCCAGCAGTGATTACCGACTTAACCTGAGGGGACAGGCTTTCTATGGCTACACCTTC.

The chain links TRBV7-8 to TRBJ2-7; a possible D gene is TRBD1 (5 bases). V lost 3 bases and J lost 2, with 8 bases in between. This CDR3 spans 13 amino acids. CDR1 is SGHVS and CDR2 is FQNEAQ in the germline V gene. As DNA, the CDR3 is TGTGCCAGCAGCTTTCCGACAGCCTACGAGCAGTACTTC. It is translated as CASSFPTAYEQYF.

V and J are TRBV6-5 and TRBJ2-7, with 7 bases matching TRBD1. CDR3 length: 15 amino acids. The V segment lost 6 bases and the J segment 3 bases; nucleotides outside the gene matches: 11. Germline CDR1 is MNHEY and CDR2 is SVGAGI. Here the CDR3 reads CASRLDPWTGYEQYF. CDR3 nucleotides: TGTGCCAGCAGATTAGATCCCTGGACAGGCTACGAGCAGTACTTC.

The chain has TRBV7-9 and TRBJ2-4, with 7 bases aligning to TRBD1. With V trimmed by 2 bases and J by 6 bases, 10 bases remained unmatched. The CDR3 contains 16 residues. Per germline, CDR1 SEHNR and CDR2 FQNEAQ (reference sequence). DNA for the CDR3: TGTGCCAGCAGCTTATGGGTGGGACAGAAAAGAAACATTCAGTACTTC. It translates to CASSLWVGQKRNIQYF.

This clone was counted a single time. The V gene is TRBV2, the J gene TRBJ2-3, with D possibly TRBD1 on 6 matching bases. Trimming shortened V by 6 bases and J by 2 bases, and 15 bases separated the two germline ends. The germline V gene encodes CDR1 SNHLY and CDR2 FYNNEI. The CDR3 has 15 residues. The CDR3 protein is CASSSGTPATDTQYF. CDR3 coding DNA: TGTGCCAGCAGCTCTGGGACACCAGCCACAGATACGCAGTATTTT.

This chain joins TRBV6-1 and TRBJ1-5; 9 positions match TRBD1. The ends lost 7 bases at V and 8 bases at J; junction bases unmatched: 12. The germline V gene encodes CDR1 MNHNS and CDR2 SASEGT. This CDR3 has 15 residues. CDR3 in amino acids: CASTQDRGNPKPQHF. CDR3 nucleotides: TGTGCCAGCACCCAGGACAGGGGCAACCCAAAGCCCCAGCATTTT.

This clone was observed a few times. This chain uses TRBV28 with TRBJ2-1; no clear D. V lost 3 bases and J lost 6, with 12 bases in between. Germline V gene data show CDR1 as MDHEN and CDR2 as SYDVKM. The CDR3 contains 14 residues. The CDR3 nucleotides read TGTGCCAGCAGTTTGTTATTTTTTTCCAATGAGCAGTTCTTC. This encodes CASSLLFFSNEQFF.

The chain recombines TRBV25-1 with TRBJ2-7; 9 positions agree with TRBD1. CDR1 is MGHDK, CDR2 SYGVNS, per germline. V gave up 4 bases and J gave up 5 bases; unmatched junction bases: 6. The CDR3 runs 14 residues. The CDR3 DNA follows: TGTGCCAGCAGTGGGTGGACAGGGGTACACGAGCAGTACTTC. It specifies CASSGWTGVHEQYF.

This sequence joins TRBV7-2 and TRBJ2-7; TRBD2 agrees at 8 bases. This CDR3 spans 13 amino acids. In germline, CDR1 is SGHTA, CDR2 FQGNSA. J gave up 4 bases and V 8 bases, and 7 bases lay outside the gene matches. Written as DNA, the CDR3 is TGTGCCAGCGAGGCGGGGGGTAGGTACGAGCAGTACTTC. Protein product: CASEAGGRYEQYF.

The chain combines TRBV28 with TRBJ1-2, with 9 bases aligning to TRBD1. Germline CDR1 reads MDHEN; CDR2 reads SYDVKM. J lost 5 bases, V lost 1 base, and 26 bases had no gene match. The CDR3 spans 22 residues. The DNA of the CDR3 is TGTGCCAGCAGTTTATATCCATCGAGGGGGGGTGTTAGGGACAGGGTGGAATATGGCTACACCTTC. Encoded protein: CASSLYPSRGGVRDRVEYGYTF.

The J gene is TRBJ1-4, the V gene TRBV27; D uncertain. The CDR3 sequence is 16 residues long. Trimming removed 3 bases at V and 0 bases at J, with 11 bases between. The germline gives CDR1 MNHEY, CDR2 SMNVEV (reference sequence). As DNA, the CDR3 is TGTGCCAGCAGTTTTCTCGGTTCGGCAACTAATGAAAAACTGTTTTTT. This translates into CASSFLGSATNEKLFF.

The chain has TRBV15 and TRBJ1-1; D may be TRBD1 (6 bases). Trimming took off 5 bases at V and 0 bases at J, with 13 bases between the two ends. The CDR3 totals 15 residues. Germline CDR1 reads LNHNV; CDR2 reads YYDKDF (reference sequence). Here the CDR3 DNA reads TGTGCCACCAGCGGAGGGGGGCAGGTGAACACTGAAGCTTTCTTT. Its translation: CATSGGGQVNTEAFF.

The chain couples TRBV20-1 to TRBJ2-7, with D tentatively TRBD2 (5 bases). Trimming pared 3 bases from V and 4 bases from J, leaving 7 bases between. Germline assignment: CDR1 DFQATT and CDR2 SNEGSKA (reference sequence). CDR3 length: 11 residues. DNA of the CDR3: TGCAGTGCTAGGTGGGAGTACGAGCAGTACTTC. It specifies CSARWEYEQYF.

This clone was seen just once. The chain carries TRBV7-2 and TRBJ2-3; D gene uncertain. The V end was cut by 1 base, the J end by 6 bases, with 11 bases between. This CDR3 region has 14 residues. Germline V gene data show CDR1 as SGHTA and CDR2 as FQGNSA. CDR3 sequence reads: CASSLGRNQDTQYF. The CDR3 DNA follows: TGTGCCAGCAGCTTAGGGAGAAATCAGGATACGCAGTATTTT.

The chain links TRBV29-1 to TRBJ1-2; D is possibly TRBD1 (6 bases). V was trimmed by 4 bases and J by 13 bases, leaving 22 bases between them. This CDR3 comprises 13 residues. Germline CDR1 and CDR2: SQVTM and ANQGSEA. CDR3 sequence: CSVVPGQIHGVTF. CDR3 coding DNA: TGCAGCGTTGTGCCTGGACAGATCCATGGAGTCACCTTC.

The CDR3 loop is CASSVRGVHESYNEQFF. CDR3 DNA sequence: TGTGCCAGCAGTGTCAGGGGCGTCCACGAATCCTACAATGAGCAGTTCTTC. The rearrangement links TRBV6-1 to TRBJ2-1; TRBD1 might be the D (6 bases). The CDR3 totals 17 residues. The germline V gene has CDR1 MNHNS and CDR2 SASEGT. Trimming left V 4 bases short and J 1 base short, with 17 bases between.